This T cell receptor (beta chain) appears in the sequencing data of a study of blood T cell repertoires in COVID-19. Background on the study: Both acute and convalescent COVID-19 samples were obtained from the United States, Italy and Spain. PBMCs, B-cell-depleted T cells, or T cells were the source of the cDNA or gDNA that made up the material.

The study drew participants aged about 18 to 89 years from about two dozen US areas. Two negative PCRs, clearance, or symptom resolution had been documented for recovered Cohort 3 donors. Assay used: immunoSEQ multiplex PCR; TCRdb lists only in-frame clones, some missing. The repertoire holds 350,000 to 400,000 clones, 85% to 90% seen once, with 1.5% to 2% in the top ten. This clonotype was obtained from a woman aged 25 to 39 who had recovered from COVID-19. Sample: PBMCs or T cells enriched from blood (not recorded which).

The CDR3 DNA follows: TGTGCCAGTACAAGTAGTAGTGGGCAAAGGGGACTTGGCTACACCTTC. Translation: CASTSSSGQRGLGYTF. The chain has TRBV19 and TRBJ1-2; D may be TRBD1 (5 bases). The V gene lost 7 bases and the J gene lost 7 bases, with 25 bases spanning the gap. Germline CDR1 is LNHDA and CDR2 is SQIVND (reference sequence). The CDR3 sequence is 16 residues long. The whole variable domain, filled in from reference TRBV19 and TRBJ1-2, reads DGGITQSPKYLFRKEGQNVTLSCEQNLNHDAMYWYRQDPGQGLRLIYYSQIVNDFQKGDIAEGYSVSREKKESFPLTVTSAQKNPTAFYLCASTSSSGQRGLGYTFGSGTRLTVV.